A selection of T cell receptor beta chains follows, all from one sample in a study of blood T cells in healthy people across ages. Via MiXCR, TCRdb re-called the 5' RACE reads, giving one row per CDR3 protein. The sample holds 800,000 or so distinct CDR3 sequences, 62% seen once. The material sequenced was blood. The receptors here all came from a man aged 25 to 40 in good health. The CDR3 runs from the conserved cysteine through the conserved F or W. Fields, in order: D gene, clone size, V gene, CDR3 protein. D genes are given only for firm matches. Size is omitted from some rows. Given values are once, few, many or a class for expanded clones.

TRBD1	NA	TRBV27	CASKLTGGISYEQYF
NA	NA	TRBV29-1	CSVETPGVGNTIYF
TRBD2	NA	TRBV15	CATSRGEGYTQYF
NA	once	TRBV28	CASNGWGSRETQYF
NA	NA	TRBV27	CASSLGGNGYGYTF
NA	once	TRBV5-1	CASSLSGAPFGNNEQFF
NA	NA	TRBV12-3/TRBV12-4	CASSFVGSTEAFF
TRBD2	NA	TRBV9	CASSPGGVTYNEQFF
NA	few	TRBV4-3	CASSQERTAGTQYF
NA	NA	TRBV18	CASSPRLRDPGNNEQFF
TRBD1	few	TRBV27	CASSWGQGGPYEQYF
TRBD1	once	TRBV7-2	CASSTDRGEYNEQFF
NA	NA	TRBV11-2	CASRHGGGPSYEQYF
TRBD1	NA	TRBV2	CASRKRTGGMSTDTQYF
TRBD2	NA	TRBV7-2	CASSKGLAVDTQYF
NA	few	TRBV27	CASSLSLGSTYGYTF
TRBD2	NA	TRBV7-9	CASSPRLAGGGHEQFF
NA	NA	TRBV12-3/TRBV12-4	CASTAVGSSYNEQFF
TRBD1	NA	TRBV5-6	CASSSRTGWTNTGELFF
NA	NA	TRBV7-9	CASPEQYF
TRBD2	few	TRBV7-2	CASSAMWGGQETQYF
NA	NA	TRBV20-1	CSARVRLGNQPQHF
TRBD2	NA	TRBV29-1	CSVDGLAGHNEQFF
NA	few	TRBV7-9	CASRPPLAPSYEQYF
TRBD2	once	TRBV7-6	CASRPGLAGGSHYEQYF
TRBD1	few	TRBV5-1	CASSLTGGGPSTNEKLFF
TRBD1	NA	TRBV6-4	CASRPSPGGGYGYTF
NA	few	TRBV7-9	CASSLVIGVDGYTF
NA	NA	TRBV12-3/TRBV12-4	CASSPRNRVGVETQYF
NA	NA	TRBV3-1	CASSQEILTYEQYF
NA	once	TRBV30	CAWSRMDNEKLFF
TRBD2	many	TRBV29-1	CSVAPTSGGSSYEQYF
NA	NA	TRBV7-9	CASTVGGSPLHF
NA	NA	TRBV5-1	CASSPDGRTPSTDTQYF
NA	NA	TRBV3-1	CASSQRRPVSYEQYF
NA	NA	TRBV11-1	CASSPTPKKSSYNEQFF
NA	NA	TRBV20-1	CSAREGRAYEQYF
NA	NA	TRBV9	CASSAPGAGANVLTF